Below, 5 T cell receptor beta chains from the same sample are listed, as sequenced in a study of blood T cell repertoires in COVID-19. The data were produced by immunoSEQ multiplex PCR, yet TCRdb's version contains in-frame clones alone and is incomplete. The sample holds around 100,000 clones, 75% to 90% seen once. Sequenced input: peripheral blood. The receptors derive from a man older than 75 with acute or convalescent COVID-19.

The J gene is TRBJ1-4, the V gene TRBV28; no clear D. Germline assignment: CDR1 MDHEN and CDR2 SYDVKM. The V end was cut by 7 bases, the J end by 5 bases, with 8 bases between. This CDR3 spans 12 amino acids. CDR3 DNA: TGTGCCAGCACCAATTTCAATGAAAAACTGTTTTTT. Protein sequence: CASTNFNEKLFF.

V usage is TRBV19 and J usage is TRBJ2-1; D might be TRBD2 (6 bases). Germline V lookup: CDR1 LNHDA, CDR2 SQIVND (reference sequence). V dropped 1 base and J dropped 2 bases, with 12 bases sitting between them. CDR3 size: 16 residues. The DNA for the CDR3 is TGTGCCAGTAGTATAGCAGGGCGGGGCACCTACAATGAGCAGTTCTTC. Translated: CASSIAGRGTYNEQFF.

The V and J genes are TRBV5-5 and TRBJ2-6, with D unresolved. Trimming pared 1 base from V and 0 bases from J, leaving 8 bases between. Germline CDR1 reads SGHKS; CDR2 reads YYEKEE (reference sequence). The CDR3 runs 16 residues. In DNA, the CDR3 is TGTGCCAGCAGCTTGTTCCAGGCCTCTGGGGCCAACGTCCTGACTTTC. Translating it yields CASSLFQASGANVLTF.

This clone was counted once. The rearrangement uses TRBV6-5 and TRBJ2-7; 7 bases match TRBD2. This CDR3 region has 15 residues. J lost 5 bases, V lost 6 bases, and 13 bases had no gene match. CDR1 MNHEY and CDR2 SVGAGI come from the germline V gene. The CDR3 DNA reads TGTGCCAGCAGGCCGGAGGGAGGGAGTATGAACGAGCAGTACTTC. It translates to CASRPEGGSMNEQYF.

In nucleotides, the CDR3 is TGTGCCAGCTCACCTCTACTCTCTGGGGCCAACGTCCTGACTTTC. It translates to CASSPLLSGANVLTF. This chain connects TRBV18 to TRBJ2-6; no reliable D call. V lost 3 bases, J lost 0 bases, and 6 bases lay in between. Germline V gene sequence: CDR1 KGHSH, CDR2 LQKENI. The CDR3 has 15 residues.